The rows below give T cell receptor beta chains drawn from one sample of a study of blood T cell repertoires in COVID-19. Measured with immunoSEQ multiplex PCR; TCRdb has only the in-frame clones, and not every one. This sample carries 70,000 to 95,000 clones, approximately 86% of them seen once, and the ten largest clones take 6.5% to 9.5%. The sample comprised peripheral blood. The receptor set was obtained from a woman in her 70s with acute or convalescent COVID-19. CDR3s include the opening cysteine and the closing phenylalanine or tryptophan.

CDR3 | length | V
CASSPGVEETQYF | 13 | TRBV18
CASSIGVQGSNQPQHF | 16 | TRBV19
CASSLDRADNSPLHF | 15 | TRBV6-5
CASTTGQDYEQYF | 13 | TRBV5-4
CASSPREGWNEQFF | 14 | TRBV11-3
CASSIGQGGYEQYF | 14 | TRBV19
CASSRAVIADTTQYF | 15 | TRBV2
CASSQSGRPQETQYF | 15 | TRBV4-1
CASSTPGHSEKLFF | 14 | TRBV28
CATSRGTGSSYNEQFF | 16 | TRBV15
CASSQGTGGANVLTF | 15 | TRBV3-1/TRBV3-2
CASRGQLEAFF | 11 | TRBV5-1
CASSQERGLEGETQYF | 16 | TRBV4-1
CASSMGQGGLEQYF | 14 | TRBV2
CATSDSTSESYNEQFF | 16 | TRBV24-1
CSARSGFEQYF | 11 | TRBV20-1
CASSLSGTGSYEQYF | 15 | TRBV7-3
CASSRIGQGDSPLHF | 15 | TRBV6-2/TRBV6-3
CASSLRDRGLYEQYF | 15 | TRBV19
CASSRDFYGYTF | 12 | TRBV5-4
CASSLTSTDTQYF | 13 | TRBV18
CASTGTGVVYGYTF | 14 | TRBV19
CASSLGQGTYNEQFF | 15 | TRBV7-8
CASSDIGGETQYF | 13 | TRBV6-1
CASSLQGVETQYF | 13 | TRBV2
CASSPTGREQYF | 12 | TRBV5-1
CASSRSGGPYEQYF | 14 | TRBV18
CASSYLILRGRTEAFF | 16 | TRBV6-5
CAIRDSGPNTEAFF | 14 | TRBV10-3
CASSVDPGQPYGYTF | 15 | TRBV9
CSVEVRMNTGELFF | 14 | TRBV29-1
CSASQEPQHF | 10 | TRBV20-1
CASSIFKGLFYGYTF | 15 | TRBV19
CASSDRGFTEAFF | 13 | TRBV2
CASRTGTEVRDEQFF | 15 | TRBV13
CASSRQGAGANVLTF | 15 | TRBV9